Listed below are T cell receptor beta chains from one sample, sequenced in a study of blood T cell repertoires in COVID-19. Method: immunoSEQ multiplex PCR; TCRdb's copy keeps in-frame clones and lacks some. The sample has 100,000 to 150,000 clones, over 75% seen once. The sample was peripheral blood. Receptor source: a man older than 75 with active or convalescent COVID-19. Both conserved end residues are part of each CDR3. The D gene is left open where the match is weak. For some rows the clone size is stated as once, few or many, or as a class when expanded; others skip it.

v_gene,abundance,d_gene,j_gene,CDR3aa,CDR3nt
TRBV2,-,TRBD2,TRBJ2-3,CASSLGRGATDTQYF,TGTGCCAGCTCTCTCGGGCGGGGGGCCACAGATACGCAGTATTTT
TRBV7-4,-,-,TRBJ2-7,CASSEGVAGYSYEQYF,TGTGCCAGCAGCGAGGGGGTAGCGGGCTACTCCTACGAGCAGTACTTC
TRBV28,-,-,TRBJ1-2,CASRSGEGGYTF,TGTGCCAGCAGGTCAGGGGAGGGCGGCTACACCTTC
TRBV5-8,-,-,TRBJ1-1,CASSLPRGRSAEAFF,TGTGCCAGCAGCTTGCCCCGGGGAAGATCCGCTGAAGCTTTCTTT
TRBV7-2,-,TRBD1,TRBJ1-1,CASSLVGQANTEAFF,TGTGCCAGCAGCTTGGTGGGACAGGCGAACACTGAAGCTTTCTTT
TRBV2,once,-,TRBJ1-5,CASEGYSNQPQHF,TGTGCCAGCGAGGGATATAGCAATCAGCCCCAGCATTTT
TRBV5-1,-,TRBD1,TRBJ1-1,CASSFPTGIPNTEAFF,TGCGCCAGCAGCTTCCCGACAGGGATCCCGAACACTGAAGCTTTCTTT
TRBV10-3,-,-,TRBJ1-2,CAISEGVTATNYGYTF,TGTGCCATCAGTGAGGGGGTGACAGCGACTAACTATGGCTACACCTTC
TRBV29-1,-,TRBD2,TRBJ2-5,CSVEGLAGDGGQETQYF,TGCAGCGTTGAAGGGCTAGCGGGAGATGGAGGCCAAGAGACCCAGTACTTC
TRBV4-1,once,-,TRBJ1-2,CASSQDRYGYTF,TGCGCCAGCAGCCAAGATCGTTATGGCTACACCTTC
TRBV4-1,-,TRBD1,TRBJ1-1,CASSQPSGTGRNTEAFF,TGCGCCAGCAGCCAACCGTCGGGGACAGGGAGAAACACTGAAGCTTTCTTT
TRBV11-1,-,-,TRBJ1-1,CASRKGRGTEAFF,TGTGCCAGCAGGAAGGGGAGGGGCACTGAAGCTTTCTTT
TRBV5-6,few,TRBD1,TRBJ1-2,CASSWDRANYGYTF,TGTGCCAGCAGCTGGGACAGGGCAAACTATGGCTACACCTTC
TRBV6-6,-,-,TRBJ1-4,CASRAGLSNEKLFF,TGTGCCAGCAGGGCAGGGTTATCTAATGAAAAACTGTTTTTT
TRBV6-1,-,-,TRBJ2-1,CASSESWGGGEQFF,TGTGCCAGCAGTGAATCGTGGGGGGGCGGAGAGCAGTTCTTC
TRBV9,few,TRBD1,TRBJ1-1,CASSVRPGTGIEAFF,TGTGCCAGCAGCGTTCGTCCCGGGACAGGGATCGAAGCTTTCTTT
TRBV5-4,-,TRBD1,TRBJ1-1,CASPGGQGNEAFF,TGTGCCAGCCCAGGGGGCCAGGGCAATGAAGCTTTCTTT
TRBV9,-,TRBD1,TRBJ2-7,CASSATTGEATEQYF,TGTGCCAGCAGCGCCACGACAGGGGAAGCGACCGAGCAGTACTTC
TRBV9,-,-,TRBJ2-7,CASSPTNRDSSYEQYF,TGTGCCAGCAGCCCAACCAACCGGGACTCCTCCTACGAGCAGTACTTC
TRBV15,-,-,TRBJ2-6,CATSRGLGANVLTF,TGTGCCACCAGCAGAGGGCTTGGGGCCAACGTCCTGACTTTC
TRBV9,few,TRBD1,TRBJ1-6,CASSVVDRAGHSPLHF,TGTGCCAGCAGCGTAGTTGACAGGGCGGGTCATTCACCCCTCCACTTT
TRBV25-1,-,-,TRBJ1-1,CASGARGTEAFF,TGTGCCAGTGGGGCCAGGGGAACTGAAGCTTTCTTT
TRBV7-9,once,TRBD1,TRBJ1-1,CASSPPGGGTFF,TGTGCCAGCAGCCCCCCAGGGGGCGGAACTTTCTTT
TRBV27,-,-,TRBJ2-1,CASSQRGGYNEQFF,TGTGCCAGCAGTCAAAGGGGGGGTTACAATGAGCAGTTCTTC
TRBV29-1,-,-,TRBJ2-7,CSVEVGQPSYEQYF,TGCAGCGTTGAAGTAGGACAGCCCTCATACGAGCAGTACTTC